This T cell receptor beta chain was sequenced in a study of sequential checkpoint blockade in melanoma. Study-wide background: First-line arms were nivolumab then ipilimumab, or the reverse, randomized 1:1.

Sample treatment: randomized to nivolumab then ipilimumab (arm A) or the reverse (arm B). No patient had prior DNA-damaging chemotherapy. Sorted cells were live CD3+CD8+, lacking CD19 and CD56, from PBMCs. Using immunoSEQ multiplex PCR, the repertoire was profiled, and TCRdb retains in-frame clones only, with some absent. This sample yields around 19,000 clones, of which roughly 72% are seen a single time; approximately 20% belongs to the top ten. V was shortened by 4 bases and J by 4 bases, with 8 bases between the two germline ends. This CDR3 region has 13 residues. CDR1 MNHEY and CDR2 SVGAGI come from the germline V gene.

This chain links TRBV6-5 with TRBJ1-5; D call uncertain. Sequenced material: CD8+ T cells sorted from blood (inferred from file names), taken from a patient given nivolumab and ipilimumab in sequence. The TCR originated in a human donor with melanoma. The CDR3 reads CASSFTVNQPQHF. The CDR3 coding sequence is TGTGCCAGCAGTTTTACAGTAAATCAGCCCCAGCATTTT.